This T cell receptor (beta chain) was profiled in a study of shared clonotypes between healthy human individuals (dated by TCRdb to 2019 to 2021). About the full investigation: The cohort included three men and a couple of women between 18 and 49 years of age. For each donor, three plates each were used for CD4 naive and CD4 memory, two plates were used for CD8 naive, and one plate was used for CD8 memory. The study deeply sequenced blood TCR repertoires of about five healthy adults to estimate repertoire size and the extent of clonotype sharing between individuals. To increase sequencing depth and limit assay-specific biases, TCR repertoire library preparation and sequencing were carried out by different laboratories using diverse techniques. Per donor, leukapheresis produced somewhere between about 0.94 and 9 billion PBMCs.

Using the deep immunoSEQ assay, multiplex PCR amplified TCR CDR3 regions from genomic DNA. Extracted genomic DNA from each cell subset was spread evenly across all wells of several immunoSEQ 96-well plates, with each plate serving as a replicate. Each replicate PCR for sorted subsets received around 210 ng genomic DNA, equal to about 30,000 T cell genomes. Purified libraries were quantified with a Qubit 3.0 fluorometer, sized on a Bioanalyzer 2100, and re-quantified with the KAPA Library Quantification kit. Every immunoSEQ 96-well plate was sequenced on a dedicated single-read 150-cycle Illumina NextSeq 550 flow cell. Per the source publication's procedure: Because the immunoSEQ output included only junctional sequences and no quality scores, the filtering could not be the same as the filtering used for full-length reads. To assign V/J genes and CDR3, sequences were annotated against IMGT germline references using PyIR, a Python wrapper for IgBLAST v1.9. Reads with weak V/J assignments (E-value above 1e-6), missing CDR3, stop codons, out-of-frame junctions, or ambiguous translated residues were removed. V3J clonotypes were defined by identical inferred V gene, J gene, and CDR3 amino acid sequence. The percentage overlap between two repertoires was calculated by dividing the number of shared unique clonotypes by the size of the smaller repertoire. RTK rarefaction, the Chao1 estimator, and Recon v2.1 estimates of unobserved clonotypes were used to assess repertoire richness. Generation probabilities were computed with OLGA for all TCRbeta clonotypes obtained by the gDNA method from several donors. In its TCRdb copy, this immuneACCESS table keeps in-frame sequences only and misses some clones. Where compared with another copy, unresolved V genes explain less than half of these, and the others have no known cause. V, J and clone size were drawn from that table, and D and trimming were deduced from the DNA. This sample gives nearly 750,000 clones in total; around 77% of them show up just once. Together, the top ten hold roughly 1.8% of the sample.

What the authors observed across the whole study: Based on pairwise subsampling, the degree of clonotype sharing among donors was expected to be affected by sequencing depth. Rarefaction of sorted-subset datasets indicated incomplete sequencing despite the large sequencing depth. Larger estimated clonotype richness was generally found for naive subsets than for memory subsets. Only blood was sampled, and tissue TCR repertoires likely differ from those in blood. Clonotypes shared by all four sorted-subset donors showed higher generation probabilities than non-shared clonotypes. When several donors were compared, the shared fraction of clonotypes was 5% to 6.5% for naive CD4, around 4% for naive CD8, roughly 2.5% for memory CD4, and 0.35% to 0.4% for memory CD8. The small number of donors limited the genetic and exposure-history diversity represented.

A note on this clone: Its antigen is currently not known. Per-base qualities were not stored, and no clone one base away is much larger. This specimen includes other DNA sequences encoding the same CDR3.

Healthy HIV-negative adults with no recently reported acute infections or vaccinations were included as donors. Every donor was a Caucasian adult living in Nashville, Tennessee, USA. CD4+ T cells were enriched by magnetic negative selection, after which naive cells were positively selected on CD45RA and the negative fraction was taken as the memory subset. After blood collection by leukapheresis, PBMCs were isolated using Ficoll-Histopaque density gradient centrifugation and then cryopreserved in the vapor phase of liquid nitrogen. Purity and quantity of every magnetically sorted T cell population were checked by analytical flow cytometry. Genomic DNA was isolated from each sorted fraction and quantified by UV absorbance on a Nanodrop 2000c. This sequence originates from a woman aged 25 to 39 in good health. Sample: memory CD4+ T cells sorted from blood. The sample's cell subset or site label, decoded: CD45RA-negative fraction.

At the DNA level, the sequence is TGTGCCAGCAGCGTAGGGGGGACTTCTTACAATGAGCAGTTCTTC. This sequence encodes CASSVGGTSYNEQFF. Recombination joined TRBV9 with TRBJ2-1, and TRBD2 may be the D gene, going by 6 matching bases. A distance of 11 bases separates the germline ends of V and J, which lose 0 bases and 4 bases respectively. The CDR3 sequence holds 15 residues, the cysteine and phenylalanine included. Only CDR3 DNA remains: 45 bases, in frame from the first base. For CDR1 and CDR2, the germline V gene lists SGDLS and YYNGEE.